Listed here are 30 T cell receptor beta chains from one sample, sequenced in a study of blood T cell repertoires in COVID-19 (TCRdb year 2020). Libraries were prepared through the immunoSEQ multiplex PCR assay. TCRdb took over this immuneACCESS table, retaining in-frame rearrangements with V and J assigned. Such tables are incomplete; in checked studies, under half of the missing clones stem from an unresolved V gene, and the remainder is unexplained. This sample has about 120,000 clones in its table, and about four fifths of those were observed once. The ten largest clones capture under 3% of the sample. The sample consisted of peripheral blood. Receptors originate from a man aged 70 or older with acute or convalescent COVID-19.

The chain joins TRBV7-2 to TRBJ2-2; a possible D gene is TRBD1 (6 bases). The CDR3 is made up of 16 amino acids. Germline CDR1 is SGHTA and CDR2 is FQGNSA. V lost 5 bases and J lost 2, with 15 bases in between. The CDR3 reads CASSPQGFLNTGELFF. The CDR3 DNA reads TGTGCCAGCAGCCCACAGGGTTTTTTAAACACCGGGGAGCTGTTTTTT.

The rearrangement uses TRBV2 and TRBJ2-5; D unresolved. V lost 5 bases, J lost 5 bases, and 9 bases lay in between. The CDR3 spans 12 residues. Germline assignment: CDR1 SNHLY and CDR2 FYNNEI. In DNA form, the CDR3 reads TGTGCCAGCAGTCTTAACAAGGAGACCCAGTACTTC. It specifies CASSLNKETQYF.

CDR3 bases: TGTGCCAGTAGCCTAGGGGCGGGGTCCTACAATGAGCAGTTCTTC. Its protein product is CASSLGAGSYNEQFF. V gene TRBV19 combines with J gene TRBJ2-1; maybe TRBD2 (6 bases). CDR1 is LNHDA and CDR2 is SQIVND in the germline V gene (reference sequence). The length of the CDR3 is 15 residues. Trimming cost V 6 bases and J 1 base, with 13 bases left between them.

The chain uses TRBV4-1 and TRBJ1-1; tentatively, D is TRBD1 (5 bases). The CDR3 extends over 15 amino acids. Trimming removed 1 base from V and 0 bases from J, with 9 bases in between. Germline CDR1 MGHRA, CDR2 YSYEKL. The CDR3 reads CASSQGQTLNTEAFF. CDR3 nucleotides: TGCGCCAGCAGCCAAGGACAGACCCTGAACACTGAAGCTTTCTTT.

The chain couples TRBV5-6 to TRBJ1-2; TRBD1 agrees at 10 bases. V was clipped by 0 bases and J by 8 bases; unmatched bases: 10. Germline assignment: CDR1 SGHDT and CDR2 YYEEEE. The CDR3 is 16 amino acids. The CDR3 is CASSLVGTGAAGGYTF. The CDR3 DNA reads TGTGCCAGCAGCTTGGTAGGGACAGGGGCCGCGGGGGGCTACACCTTC.

V and J are TRBV7-6 and TRBJ2-1, with D possibly TRBD1 on 9 matching bases. CDR3 length equals 21 residues. CDR1 SGHVS and CDR2 FNYEAQ come from the germline V gene. V was trimmed by 1 base and J by 6 bases, leaving 31 bases between them. CDR3 residues: CASSLGVAGQGGTQSPNEQFF. The CDR3 DNA is TGTGCCAGCAGCTTAGGTGTAGCGGGACAGGGCGGAACTCAGAGCCCCAATGAGCAGTTCTTC.

This chain joins TRBV5-4 and TRBJ2-1; 14 positions match TRBD2. V shed 5 bases, J shed 8 bases, and the junction held 12 bases outside the gene matches. Germline V lookup: CDR1 SGHNT, CDR2 YYREEE (reference sequence). CDR3 length: 17 residues. The CDR3 protein is CASSPSSGTSGGYEQFF. The CDR3 DNA reads TGTGCCAGCAGTCCCTCGTCCGGGACTAGCGGGGGCTATGAGCAGTTCTTC.

V is TRBV19 and J is TRBJ1-1; D is perhaps TRBD1 (6 bases). Between the trimmed V and J ends, which lost 5 bases and 0 bases, there was a span of 7 bases. From germline, CDR1 is LNHDA and CDR2 SQIVND (reference sequence). CDR3 size: 13 residues. The CDR3 sequence is CASSQGMNTEAFF. The CDR3 DNA reads TGTGCCAGTAGTCAGGGGATGAACACTGAAGCTTTCTTT.

The CDR3 nucleotides are TGTGCCAGTAGTGGCTCCGAAGTCGCGGCCTACGAGCAGTACTTC. Protein product: CASSGSEVAAYEQYF. The chain carries TRBV19 and TRBJ2-7; no clear D. With 5 bases removed from V and 2 bases from J, the gap between germline ends came to 16 bases. The germline CDR1 and CDR2 sequences are LNHDA and SQIVND (reference sequence). The CDR3 is made up of 15 amino acids. Full variable domain (missing parts from reference TRBV19 and TRBJ2-7): DGGITQSPKYLFRKEGQNVTLSCEQNLNHDAMYWYRQDPGQGLRLIYYSQIVNDFQKGDIAEGYSVSREKKESFPLTVTSAQKNPTAFYLCASSGSEVAAYEQYFGPGTRLTVT.

The chain combines TRBV2 with TRBJ2-7; D possibly corresponds to TRBD2 (7 bases). The CDR3 runs 13 residues. V dropped 6 bases and J dropped 7 bases, with 16 bases sitting between them. Germline CDR1 reads SNHLY; CDR2 reads FYNNEI. CDR3 bases: TGTGCCAGCAGGCTGGGGGGGCGCGGGGAGCAGTACTTC. Protein: CASRLGGRGEQYF.

The chain combines TRBV3-1 (or the pseudogene TRBV3-2) with TRBJ1-2; no definite D call. The CDR3 has 14 residues. Germline V gives CDR1 LGHDT, CDR2 YNNKEL (reference sequence). Trimming removed 0 bases from V and 4 bases from J, with 9 bases in between. CDR3 bases: TGTGCCAGCAGCCAAGAAGGGAGGGCCTATGGCTACACCTTC. It codes for CASSQEGRAYGYTF.

This CDR3 is CASSVGGRNQPQHF. The CDR3 region has the DNA TGTGCCAGCAGCGTAGGAGGTAGAAATCAGCCCCAGCATTTT. The chain recombines TRBV9 with TRBJ1-5; no definite D call. The V end was cut by 0 bases, the J end by 4 bases, with 8 bases between. This CDR3 contains 14 residues. Germline V gene sequence: CDR1 SGDLS, CDR2 YYNGEE.

The J gene is TRBJ2-7, the V gene TRBV18; the D gene is possibly TRBD1 (6 bases). The CDR3 is 13 residues long. V was trimmed by 3 bases and J by 4 bases, leaving 10 bases between them. The germline CDR1 and CDR2 sequences are KGHSH and LQKENI. Here the CDR3 reads CASSPKQGYEQYF. The CDR3 DNA follows: TGTGCCAGCTCACCCAAACAGGGTTACGAGCAGTACTTC.

The chain couples TRBV11-2 to TRBJ1-6; D not certain. CDR3 length: 17 residues. CDR1 and CDR2 (germline): SGHAT, FQNNGV. V was shortened by 0 bases and J by 7 bases, with 16 bases between the two germline ends. DNA of the CDR3: TGTGCCAGCAGCTTAGATTCCGCGGCTTTCTTAAATTCACCCCTCCACTTT. Translating gives CASSLDSAAFLNSPLHF.

A few counts support this clone. The V gene is TRBV5-1, the J gene TRBJ1-3, with D perhaps TRBD1 (6 bases). Trimming removed 5 bases from V and 3 bases from J, with 9 bases in between. The V gene's germline CDR1 is SGHRS and CDR2 YFSETQ. The CDR3 length is 13 residues. The chain's CDR3 is CASSGDIGNTIYF. The CDR3 region has the DNA TGCGCCAGCAGTGGGGACATTGGAAACACCATATATTTT.

The rearrangement joins TRBV7-9 to TRBJ2-7; D not certain. Deletions cut 11 bases from V and 0 bases from J, with 8 bases between. The length of the CDR3 is 11 residues. In germline, CDR1 is SEHNR, CDR2 FQNEAQ (reference sequence). Written as DNA, the CDR3 is TGTGCCGTCCCCCTCTCCTACGAGCAGTACTTC. Its protein product is CAVPLSYEQYF.

This clone was observed a handful of times. The gene calls are TRBV28 and TRBJ2-5, with TRBD1 matching over 7 bases. V was pared by 5 bases and J by 8 bases, with 17 bases of the junction left unmatched. Germline values: CDR1 MDHEN, CDR2 SYDVKM. There are 16 residues in the CDR3. The CDR3, as DNA: TGTGCCAGCAGTCGACTTGACAGGGACCAAAAGTTAACCCAGTACTTC. This gives the protein CASSRLDRDQKLTQYF.

This chain links TRBV4-1 with TRBJ2-2; TRBD2 agrees at 10 bases. Trimming at V came to 7 bases and at J to 2 bases, leaving 10 bases not matched to a gene. The CDR3 has 17 amino acids. Germline V gene lookup returns CDR1 MGHRA and CDR2 YSYEKL. The CDR3 DNA reads as TGCGCCAGCACTGAAAGCGGGGGGGCCCCCAACACCGGGGAGCTGTTTTTT. Translating gives CASTESGGAPNTGELFF.

V is TRBV13 and J is TRBJ1-3; the D gene is possibly TRBD1 (5 bases). Trimming stripped 6 bases from V and 2 bases from J, with 14 bases between. The germline CDR1 and CDR2 sequences are PRHDT and FYEKMQ (reference sequence). The CDR3 runs 15 residues. CDR3 loop: CASSVRGITGNTIYF. CDR3 sequence (DNA): TGTGCCAGCAGTGTGCGGGGGATCACTGGAAACACCATATATTTT.

This CDR3 is CASSRDSSGGFRELFF. CDR3 DNA: TGTGCCAGCAGTCGGGATAGTAGCGGGGGGTTTCGGGAGCTGTTTTTT. The chain employs TRBV3-1 (or the pseudogene TRBV3-2) and TRBJ2-2, with 10 bases aligning to TRBD2. V lost 6 bases to trimming and J lost 9 bases; unmatched junction nucleotides: 13. Germline-derived CDR1 and CDR2 are LGHDT and YNNKEL (reference sequence). CDR3 size: 16 residues.

The V gene is TRBV7-8, the J gene TRBJ2-5, with D maybe TRBD1 (5 bases). With 5 bases removed from V and 1 base from J, the gap between germline ends came to 20 bases. This CDR3 has 17 amino acids. Looked up from germline, CDR1 is SGHVS and CDR2 is FQNEAQ. The CDR3 DNA follows: TGTGCCAGCAGCGGCCGGCAGGGCCAACCAGGCCAAGAGACCCAGTACTTC. Translated, it gives CASSGRQGQPGQETQYF.

This rearrangement joins TRBV14 to TRBJ1-6; D unclear. V was clipped by 1 base and J by 9 bases, with 10 bases between them. CDR1 and CDR2 (germline): SGHDN, FVKESK. This CDR3 region has 14 residues. CDR3 in DNA: TGTGCCAGCAGCCAAGGTCTTGGAGGTTCACCCCTCCACTTT. Its protein product is CASSQGLGGSPLHF. Full variable domain (rest looked up from reference TRBV14 and TRBJ1-6): EAGVTQFPSHSVIEKGQTVTLRCDPISGHDNLYWYRRVMGKEIKFLLHFVKESKQDESGMPNNRFLAERTGGTYSTLKVQPAELEDSGVYFCASSQGLGGSPLHFGNGTRLTVT.

The chain links TRBV30 to TRBJ1-2; D gene uncertain. Deletions cut 4 bases from V and 4 bases from J, with 7 bases between. This CDR3 spans 11 amino acids. Per the germline V gene, CDR1 is GTSNPN and CDR2 is SVGIG (reference sequence). The CDR3, as DNA: TGTGCCTGGATTAACAGCTATGGCTACACCTTC. It codes for CAWINSYGYTF. Using reference TRBV30 and TRBJ1-2 for the parts outside the CDR3, the full variable domain is SQTIHQWPATLVQPVGSPLSLECTVEGTSNPNLYWYRQAAGRGLQLLFYSVGIGQISSEVPQNLSASRPQDRQFILSSKKLLLSDSGFYLCAWINSYGYTFGSGTRLTVV.

The chain carries TRBV3-1 (or the pseudogene TRBV3-2) and TRBJ2-1; TRBD1 agrees at 7 bases. V dropped 9 bases and J dropped 8; count of bases not matched to a gene: 13. Germline V CDR1 and CDR2: LGHDT, YNNKEL (reference sequence). The CDR3 is made up of 14 amino acids. The CDR3 sequence is CASRRLNRGDEQFF. The CDR3 region has the DNA TGTGCCAGTAGACGCTTGAACAGGGGCGATGAGCAGTTCTTC.

V gene TRBV2 combines with J gene TRBJ2-7; D gene unclear. The CDR3 is made up of 16 amino acids. Trimming left V 7 bases short and J 0 bases short, with 19 bases between. Per the germline V gene, CDR1 is SNHLY and CDR2 is FYNNEI. The CDR3 region is CASMPPLVGSSYEQYF. The CDR3 region has the DNA TGTGCCAGCATGCCTCCCCTGGTCGGTAGCTCCTACGAGCAGTACTTC. The full variable domain, rest sourced from reference TRBV2 and TRBJ2-7, is EPEVTQTPSHQVTQMGQEVILRCVPISNHLYFYWYRQILGQKVEFLVSFYNNEISEKSEIFDDQFSVERPDGSNFTLKIRSTKLEDSAMYFCASMPPLVGSSYEQYFGPGTRLTVT.

The chain links TRBV27 to TRBJ1-2; TRBD1 matches 9 bases. The CDR3 spans 17 residues. Germline CDR1 MNHEY, CDR2 SMNVEV (reference sequence). The V segment lost 2 bases and the J segment 5 bases; nucleotides outside the gene matches: 12. CDR3 nucleotide sequence: TGTGCCAGCAGTTTAGGTGGACGGACAGGGGCGAAGTATGGCTACACCTTC. This sequence encodes CASSLGGRTGAKYGYTF.

The genes are TRBV25-1 and TRBJ1-6; the D gene is possibly TRBD1 (6 bases). CDR3 length equals 17 residues. Deletions cut 7 bases from V and 10 bases from J, with 26 bases between. Germline CDR1 reads MGHDK; CDR2 reads SYGVNS. CDR3 coding DNA: TGTGCCAGCACGCCCGGGGGACCCGCTCGGGGGGCCTCACCCCTCCACTTT. Translation gives CASTPGGPARGASPLHF.

This rearrangement joins TRBV2 to TRBJ2-1, with D possibly being TRBD1 (6 bases). The CDR3 spans 13 residues. Trimming removed 11 bases at V and 7 bases at J, with 18 bases between. The germline gives CDR1 SNHLY, CDR2 FYNNEI. The CDR3 loop is CAGNRESGNEQFF. In DNA, the CDR3 is TGTGCCGGCAACAGGGAAAGTGGGAATGAGCAGTTCTTC.

This clone was found once. The chain has TRBV25-1 and TRBJ2-7; 11 positions match TRBD2. There are 14 residues in the CDR3. CDR1 and CDR2 (germline): MGHDK, SYGVNS. The trim removed 6 bases at V and 4 bases at J, leaving 5 bases unmatched. CDR3 region: CASRSGTSGYEQYF. CDR3 nucleotides: TGTGCCAGCAGGTCCGGGACTAGCGGATACGAGCAGTACTTC.

This clone was observed a handful of times. The chain employs TRBV18 and TRBJ1-1; tentative D call: TRBD1 (6 bases). With 8 bases removed from V and 1 base from J, the gap between germline ends came to 17 bases. This CDR3 spans 15 amino acids. The germline gives CDR1 KGHSH, CDR2 LQKENI. The DNA of the CDR3 is TGTGCCAGCGCCCCGGGGGGGCTGAAGAACACTGAAGCTTTCTTT. This translates into CASAPGGLKNTEAFF. Variable domain in full (rest from reference TRBV18 and TRBJ1-1): NAGVMQNPRHLVRRRGQEARLRCSPMKGHSHVYWYRQLPEEGLKFMVYLQKENIIDESGMPKERFSAEFPKEGPSILRIQQVVRGDSAAYFCASAPGGLKNTEAFFGQGTRLTVV.